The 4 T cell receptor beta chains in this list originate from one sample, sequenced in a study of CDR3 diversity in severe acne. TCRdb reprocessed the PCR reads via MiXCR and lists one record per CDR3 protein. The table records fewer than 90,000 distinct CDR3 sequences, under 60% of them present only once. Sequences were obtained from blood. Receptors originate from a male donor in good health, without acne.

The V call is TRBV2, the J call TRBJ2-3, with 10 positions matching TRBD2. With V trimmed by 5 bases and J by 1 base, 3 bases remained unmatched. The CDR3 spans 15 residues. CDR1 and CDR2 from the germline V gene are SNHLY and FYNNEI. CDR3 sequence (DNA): TGTGCCAGCAGTTCTAGCGGGAGTGGCACAGATACGCAGTATTTT. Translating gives CASSSSGSGTDTQYF.

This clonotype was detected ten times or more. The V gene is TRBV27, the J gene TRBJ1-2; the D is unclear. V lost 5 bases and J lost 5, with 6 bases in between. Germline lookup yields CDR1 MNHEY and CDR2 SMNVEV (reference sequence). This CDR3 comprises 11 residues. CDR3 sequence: CASSPWYGYTF. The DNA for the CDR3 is TGTGCCAGCAGTCCCTGGTATGGCTACACCTTC.

CDR3 region: CASSSGSGSTDTQYF. The CDR3 region has the DNA TGCGCCAGCAGCTCCGGCTCAGGGTCCACAGATACGCAGTATTTT. The genes are TRBV5-1 and TRBJ2-3, with a possible D match to TRBD1 (5 bases). V was clipped by 3 bases and J by 2 bases, with 13 bases between them. Germline-derived CDR1 and CDR2 are SGHRS and YFSETQ. The CDR3 consists of 15 residues. The variable domain in full, with the rest retrieved from reference TRBV5-1 and TRBJ2-3, is KAGVTQTPRYLIKTRGQQVTLSCSPISGHRSVSWYQQTPGQGLQFLFEYFSETQRNKGNFPGRFSGRQFSNSRSEMNVSTLELGDSALYLCASSSGSGSTDTQYFGPGTRLTVL.

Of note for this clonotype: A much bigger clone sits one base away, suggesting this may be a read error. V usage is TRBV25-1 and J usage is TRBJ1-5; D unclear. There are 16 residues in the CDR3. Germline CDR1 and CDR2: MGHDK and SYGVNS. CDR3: CAGSGSGSTRHQPQHF. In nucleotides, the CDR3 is TGTGCCGGCAGTGGTTCCGGGAGCACTAGGCATCAGCCCCAGCATTTT.